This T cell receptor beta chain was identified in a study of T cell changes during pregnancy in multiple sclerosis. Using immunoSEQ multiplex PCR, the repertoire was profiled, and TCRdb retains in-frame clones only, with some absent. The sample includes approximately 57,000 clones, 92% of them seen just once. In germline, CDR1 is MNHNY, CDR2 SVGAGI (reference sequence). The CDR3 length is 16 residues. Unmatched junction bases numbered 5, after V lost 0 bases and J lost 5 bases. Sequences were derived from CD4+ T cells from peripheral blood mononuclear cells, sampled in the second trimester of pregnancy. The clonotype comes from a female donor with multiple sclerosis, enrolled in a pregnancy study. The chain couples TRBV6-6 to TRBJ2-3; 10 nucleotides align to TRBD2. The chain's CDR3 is CASSYSVAGGQDTQYF. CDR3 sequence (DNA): TGTGCCAGCAGTTACTCGGTAGCGGGGGGACAAGATACGCAGTATTTT.